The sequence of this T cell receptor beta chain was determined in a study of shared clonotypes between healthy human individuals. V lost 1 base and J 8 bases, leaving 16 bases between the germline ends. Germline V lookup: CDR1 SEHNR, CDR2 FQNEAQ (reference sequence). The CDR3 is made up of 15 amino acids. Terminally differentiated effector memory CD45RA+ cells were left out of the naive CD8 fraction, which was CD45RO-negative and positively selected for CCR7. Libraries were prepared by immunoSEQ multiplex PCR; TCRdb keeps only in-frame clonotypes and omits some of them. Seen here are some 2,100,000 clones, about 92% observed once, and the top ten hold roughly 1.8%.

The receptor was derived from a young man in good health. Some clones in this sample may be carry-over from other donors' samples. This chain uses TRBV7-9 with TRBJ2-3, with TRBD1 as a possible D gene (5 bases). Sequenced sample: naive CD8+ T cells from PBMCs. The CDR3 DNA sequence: TGTGCCAGCAGCTTAGATTCCAGGGCCCAAGGTACGCAGTATTTT. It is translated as CASSLDSRAQGTQYF. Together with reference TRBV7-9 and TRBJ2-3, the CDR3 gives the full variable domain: DTGVSQNPRHKITKRGQNVTFRCDPISEHNRLYWYRQTLGQGPEFLTYFQNEAQLEKSRLLSDRFSAERPKGSFSTLEIQRTEQGDSAMYLCASSLDSRAQGTQYFGPGTRLTVL.